What follows are 20 T cell receptor beta chains derived from one specimen sequenced in a study of identical twins. MiXCR, applied by TCRdb to the 5' RACE reads, yields one record per CDR3 protein. The top ten clones hold roughly 3.2% of a sample with some 590,000 distinct CDR3 sequences, more than 9% of them seen once. The same sample was also used in a study of yellow fever vaccine responses in identical twins.

Source material: PBMCs. These TCRs come from a woman under 30 in good health.

This clonotype has a count of ten or more. The gene calls are TRBV11-2 and TRBJ2-2, with D possibly matching TRBD2 (6 bases). V was shortened by 7 bases and J by 6 bases, with 18 bases between the two germline ends. The CDR3 is 15 residues long. The germline V gene has CDR1 SGHAT and CDR2 FQNNGV. CDR3: CASILTAGWPGELFF. The CDR3 DNA is TGTGCCAGCATCCTGACAGCGGGTTGGCCCGGGGAGCTGTTTTTT.

This clonotype was observed many times. The chain couples TRBV7-2 to TRBJ2-1; D remains unclear. This CDR3 has 13 amino acids. Germline CDR1 and CDR2: SGHTA and FQGNSA. Trimming took 1 base from V and 6 from J, leaving 7 bases between them. The CDR3 coding sequence is TGTGCCAGCAGCTTAGAGGTAGCCAATGAGCAGTTCTTC. It encodes CASSLEVANEQFF.

This clonotype was observed at least ten times. The J gene is TRBJ2-1, the V gene TRBV28; 9 bases are a match to TRBD2. Per the germline V gene, CDR1 is MDHEN and CDR2 is SYDVKM. The CDR3 contains 13 residues. Trimming removed 6 bases from V and 12 bases from J; junction bases left unmatched: 9. The CDR3 is CASRVLAGEGQFF. CDR3 in DNA: TGTGCCAGCAGGGTTTTAGCGGGAGAAGGGCAGTTCTTC.

This clonotype was picked up many times. This chain connects TRBV7-9 to TRBJ1-2, with 8 bases lining up with TRBD1. This CDR3 spans 16 amino acids. The J segment lost 4 bases and the V segment lost 2 bases, leaving 9 bases of the junction unmatched. From germline, CDR1 is SEHNR and CDR2 FQNEAQ (reference sequence). The CDR3 nucleotides read TGTGCCAGCAGCTTAAGAGCGACAGGGGATTCCTATGGCTACACCTTC. Its protein is CASSLRATGDSYGYTF.

This clonotype was found a few times. This chain connects TRBV6-1 to TRBJ2-3; 8 nucleotides agree with TRBD2. The CDR3 is 15 residues long. Germline V gives CDR1 MNHNS, CDR2 SASEGT. Trimming removed 6 bases from V and 1 base from J; junction bases left unmatched: 6. The CDR3 here is CASRNRGGGTDTQYF. CDR3 bases: TGTGCCAGCAGAAACCGGGGGGGAGGCACAGATACGCAGTATTTT.

The chain recombines TRBV6-5 with TRBJ2-2; the D gene is possibly TRBD1 (7 bases). The CDR3 contains 18 residues. Trimming took 4 bases from V and 0 from J, leaving 18 bases between them. Germline V gene sequence: CDR1 MNHEY, CDR2 SVGAGI. CDR3 residues: CASSSPRGAGANTGELFF. DNA of the CDR3: TGTGCCAGCAGTTCCCCCAGGGGGGCAGGGGCGAACACCGGGGAGCTGTTTTTT.

This clonotype has at least ten counts. The rearrangement uses TRBV2 and TRBJ2-3; unclear D gene. Germline CDR1 and CDR2: SNHLY and FYNNEI. The CDR3 is 11 amino acids. Trimming cost V 7 bases and J 3 bases, with 5 bases left between them. The CDR3 here is CASTKTDTQYF. DNA for the CDR3: TGTGCCAGCACCAAAACAGATACGCAGTATTTT.

This clonotype appeared many times. The chain has TRBV20-1 and TRBJ2-7; 9 bases are shared with TRBD1. The CDR3 extends over 14 amino acids. Germline V gene lookup returns CDR1 DFQATT and CDR2 SNEGSKA (reference sequence). J lost 5 bases, V lost 6 bases, and 11 bases had no gene match. The CDR3 spells CSALWTGVSDEQYF. In nucleotides, the CDR3 is TGCAGTGCCCTCTGGACAGGGGTCTCGGACGAGCAGTACTTC.

A few counts support this clonotype. The J gene is TRBJ2-1, the V gene TRBV12-3 or TRBV12-4, with D perhaps given as TRBD1 or TRBD2 (6 bases each). CDR3 length equals 17 residues. Trimming pared 2 bases from V and 5 bases from J, leaving 19 bases between. The CDR3 reads CASSLLKGGLGDNEQFF. The CDR3 nucleotides are TGTGCCAGCAGTTTACTTAAAGGGGGGCTAGGGGACAATGAGCAGTTCTTC.

V usage is TRBV12-3 or TRBV12-4 and J usage is TRBJ1-5; 8 bases match TRBD1. The V and J ends lost 5 bases and 1 base, in that order; junction bases with no gene match: 4. The CDR3 sequence is 15 residues long. The chain's CDR3 is CASSRTGKSNQPQHF. CDR3 nucleotide sequence: TGTGCCAGCAGTCGGACAGGGAAGAGCAATCAGCCCCAGCATTTT.

This clonotype was observed many times. This CDR3 is CASSFRRGTYEQYF. The CDR3 region has the DNA TGTGCCAGCAGTTTCAGGCGGGGTACCTACGAGCAGTACTTC. The rearrangement uses TRBV28 and TRBJ2-7; D possibly corresponds to TRBD2 (6 bases). The CDR3 extends over 14 amino acids. The germline V gene encodes CDR1 MDHEN and CDR2 SYDVKM. V lost 3 bases and J lost 2, with 11 bases in between.

This clonotype was detected many times. The chain employs TRBV5-6 and TRBJ2-1; TRBD1 matches at 7 bases. CDR3 length: 16 amino acids. V dropped 4 bases and J dropped 5; count of bases not matched to a gene: 12. CDR1 and CDR2 from the germline V gene are SGHDT and YYEEEE. The CDR3, as DNA: TGTGCCAGCAGCCCACCGGGGACAGCCTTGAACAATGAGCAGTTCTTC. It is translated as CASSPPGTALNNEQFF.

Details on this clonotype: A read error is possible here, since a much larger clone lies one base away. CDR3 region: CATSQKLKRQDSYNEQFF. The DNA for the CDR3 is TGTGCCACCAGCCAGAAGCTAAAACGACAGGACTCCTACAATGAGCAGTTCTTC. The gene calls are TRBV3-1 and TRBJ2-1; tentative D call: TRBD1 (6 bases). CDR1 and CDR2 from the germline V gene are LGHDT and YNNKEL (reference sequence). CDR3 length: 18 amino acids.

The V and J genes are TRBV19 and TRBJ2-1, with 11 bases lining up with TRBD1. V was clipped by 4 bases and J by 9 bases; unmatched bases: 5. The CDR3 contains 14 residues. Germline CDR1 LNHDA, CDR2 SQIVND (reference sequence). The CDR3 loop is CASSTRTGGVEQFF. The CDR3 bases are TGTGCCAGTAGTACCCGGACAGGGGGCGTTGAGCAGTTCTTC.

In its sample, this clonotype was seen many times. The V and J genes are TRBV29-1 and TRBJ2-1; D remains ambiguous. The CDR3 covers 13 residues. Germline V lookup: CDR1 SQVTM, CDR2 ANQGSEA. The germline V and J ends were trimmed by 8 bases and 8 bases, with 19 bases remaining between them. CDR3 bases: TGCAGCACCTTATTACCTGACACCTATGAGCAGTTCTTC. It is translated as CSTLLPDTYEQFF.

DNA for the CDR3: TGCGCCAGCAGCTCGGGACAGGAAAACTATGGCTACACCTTC. Its translation is CASSSGQENYGYTF. The chain carries TRBV5-1 and TRBJ1-2; 8 nucleotides line up with TRBD1. The CDR3 has 14 residues. V dropped 3 bases and J dropped 2; count of bases not matched to a gene: 3. Germline V CDR1 and CDR2: SGHRS, YFSETQ.

For the CDR3, the DNA is TGTGCCAGCAGCGCCCAAGGGAGGGGCACAGATACGCAGTATTTT. Protein product: CASSAQGRGTDTQYF. The chain joins TRBV5-6 to TRBJ2-3; TRBD2 agrees at 7 bases. This CDR3 contains 15 residues. CDR1 is SGHDT, CDR2 YYEEEE, per germline. V was clipped by 4 bases and J by 1 base; unmatched bases: 6.

This clonotype was seen more than once but under ten times. CDR3 amino acids: CASSQEGGTGNEKLFF. For the CDR3, the DNA is TGCGCCAGCAGCCAAGAAGGGGGGACAGGAAATGAAAAACTGTTTTTT. The chain has TRBV4-3 and TRBJ1-4, with TRBD1 matching over 8 bases. CDR1 is LGHNA, CDR2 YSLEER, per germline. There are 16 residues in the CDR3. Trimming removed 0 bases from V and 5 bases from J; junction bases left unmatched: 5.

In this sample, this clonotype turned up many times. V usage is TRBV6-4 and J usage is TRBJ2-1, with TRBD2 matching over 8 bases. The CDR3 is 13 residues long. Trimming cost V 4 bases and J 6 bases; bases outside gene matches: 2. Germline V gene sequence: CDR1 MRHNA, CDR2 SNTAGT. This chain's CDR3 is CASSAGTSNEQFF. DNA of the CDR3: TGTGCCAGCAGTGCCGGGACTAGCAATGAGCAGTTCTTC.

The chain combines TRBV29-1 with TRBJ2-2; tentative D call: TRBD1 (5 bases). The CDR3 covers 13 residues. The germline V gene encodes CDR1 SQVTM and CDR2 ANQGSEA. V lost 4 bases to trimming and J lost 1 base, with 7 bases between them. The CDR3 DNA follows: TGCAGCGTTGGACAGAAGAACACCGGGGAGCTGTTTTTT. Translating gives CSVGQKNTGELFF.